A single sample is the source of the 3 T cell receptor beta chains below, sequenced in a study of cytomegalovirus exposure and HLA in healthy donors. The PCR ran on 60 Vbeta and 13 Jbeta primers. TCRdb's copy holds only in-frame clones and misses some; the assay was immunoSEQ multiplex PCR. The repertoire holds 45,000 to 70,000 clones, with 82% as singletons. Sequencing input: PBMCs. Receptors were obtained from a man between 25 and 39 years old in good health and CMV-seronegative.

A single count supports this clone. The V and J genes are TRBV5-8 and TRBJ2-5, with TRBD1 matching 10 bases. The length of the CDR3 is 15 residues. Germline V gene lookup returns CDR1 SGHTS and CDR2 YDEGEE. After removal of 4 bases from V and 1 base from J, the junction contained 4 bases not matched to a gene. CDR3 nucleotide sequence: TGTGCCAGCAGCCCGGGACAGGGGACCCAAGAGACCCAGTACTTC. It specifies CASSPGQGTQETQYF.

This sequence joins TRBV12-2 and TRBJ2-3; the table assigns TRBD2, which was not confirmed against the DNA. TRBV12-2 is an annotated pseudogene. The CDR3 loop spans 16 amino acids. The CDR3 protein is CASDVNLGGGADTQYF. The CDR3 region has the DNA TGTGCAAGTGACGTGAATCTGGGCGGGGGGGCAGATACGCAGTATTTT.

The chain recombines TRBV6-5 with TRBJ2-5; the match to TRBD1 covers 8 bases. The tail of the sequence fits TRBJ2-7 better, so the J call may be wrong. The CDR3 totals 15 residues. Germline V CDR1 and CDR2: MNHEY, SVGAGI. CDR3 bases: TGTGCCAGCAGTCGAGGACAGGGTAGCTCCTACGAGCAGTACTTC. This translates into CASSRGQGSSYEQYF.